This TCR beta chain was documented in a study of blood T cell repertoires in COVID-19. CDR1 is MNHEY, CDR2 SVGAGI, per germline. V shed 4 bases and J shed 4 bases, with 16 bases lying between them. CDR3 size: 16 residues. In the source study's methods: Amplification of reference gene primers was used by the study to estimate nucleated cell counts. The assay was immunoSEQ multiplex PCR, and TCRdb's table has in-frame clones only and misses some. V, J and clone size were drawn from that table, and D and trimming were deduced from the DNA. The table records some 350,000 clones, nearly 90% of them present only once.

This receptor was taken from a man younger than 30 with active or convalescent COVID-19. V usage is TRBV6-5 and J usage is TRBJ2-2, with D perhaps matching TRBD1 (6 bases). Sequencing was done on a sample of peripheral blood. The CDR3 is CASSSARGHTTGELFF. CDR3 coding DNA: TGTGCCAGCAGTTCAGCTCGGGGACACACCACCGGGGAGCTGTTTTTT.